The entry below describes one TCR beta chain. The data derive from a study of cytomegalovirus exposure and HLA in healthy donors. Primers: 60 Vbeta forward and 13 Jbeta reverse. Sequencing was performed with immunoSEQ multiplex PCR; in TCRdb, only in-frame clones are kept and a portion is missing. The sample carries about 130,000 clones, about three quarters recorded once. Sequenced sample: PBMCs. This clonotype originated in a man aged 45-65 years in good health and CMV-seropositive.

The CDR3 loop is CASSHLPRTGGIYGYTF. DNA of the CDR3: TGCGCCAGCAGCCACCTCCCTCGGACAGGGGGTATCTATGGCTACACCTTC. V usage is TRBV4-1 and J usage is TRBJ1-2; 10 bases align to TRBD1. The CDR3 runs to 17 residues. V lost 3 bases and J lost 4; bases outside the gene matches: 11. Germline-derived CDR1 and CDR2 are MGHRA and YSYEKL.